This TCR beta chain was documented in a study of CD8 T cells in Susac syndrome. Study-wide results and limits: The study acknowledged a relatively small number of individuals in its TCR sequencing and HLA analysis.

This CDR3 has 14 amino acids. V lost 6 bases, J lost 4 bases, and 3 bases stayed unmatched. Per germline, CDR1 MGHDK and CDR2 SYGVNS. On this clonotype: No antigen is known for it.

Random-hexamer reverse transcription was applied to roughly 0.5 to 1 ug RNA. The authors amplified TCR beta CDR3 across 54 Vbeta and 13 Jbeta using immunoSEQ multiplex PCR. TCRdb called the immunoSEQ multiplex PCR reads again in MiXCR, with one record for every CDR3 protein. The data hold approximately 150,000 distinct CDR3 sequences, with roughly 94% observed a single time. The controls, all healthy donors, were matched for age and sex. The CD8+ and CD4+ T cells were isolated magnetically using a negative isolation approach, whereas the TEMRA cells were enriched by FACS. The chain is built from TRBV25-1 and TRBJ2-1; 10 positions match TRBD2. Sample: CD4+ T cells from PBMCs. This TCR came from a human donor in good health. The CDR3 coding sequence is TGTGCCAGCAGACCTAGCGGGAGTTACAATGAGCAGTTCTTC. Amino acid sequence: CASRPSGSYNEQFF.